Listed below are T cell receptor beta chains from one sample, sequenced in a study of technical replicates of blood from a handful of donors. The method was immunoSEQ multiplex PCR; TCRdb's version includes in-frame clones alone and lacks a portion of them. The sample holds about 79,000 clones, more than 90% seen once. Input material: T cells isolated from PBMCs. These receptors came from a human donor in good health. Some clones in this sample may be carry-over from other donors' samples. CDR3s include the opening cysteine and the closing phenylalanine or tryptophan. D genes are given only for firm matches. Clone sizes are given selectively: once, few, many, or a class where the clone is expanded.

v_call | cdr3_length | d_call | clone_size | cdr3_aa
TRBV7-8 | 12 | - | - | CASSRSAGGYTF
TRBV7-9 | 15 | - | - | CASSAGGRRRYGYTF
TRBV2 | 15 | TRBD2 | - | CASSPGVAGPYEQYF
TRBV30 | 12 | TRBD1 | - | CAWKDRGYEQYF
TRBV29-1 | 14 | - | - | CSLGDTLLGNEQFF
TRBV5-1 | 18 | TRBD1 | - | CASSLSGQALSGANVLTF
TRBV7-2 | 12 | - | - | CASSWTSSPLHF
TRBV7-8 | 19 | TRBD1 | - | CASSLAYWDRGHLENEQYF
TRBV9 | 17 | TRBD2 | - | CASSVGTSGIGGDEQYF
TRBV7-2 | 13 | TRBD1 | - | CASSTTGDQPQHF
TRBV19 | 12 | TRBD2 | - | CASSSGSHEQYF
TRBV28 | 17 | - | - | CASSSPGGRGGLYEQYF
TRBV28 | 15 | - | - | CASSLSRGGDQPQHF
TRBV19 | 14 | TRBD1 | - | CATSGTGAGDTQYF
TRBV28 | 12 | - | - | CASSLSSYEQYF
TRBV4-1 | 15 | - | few | CASSQLAGALRGQYF
TRBV11-3 | 15 | - | - | CASSQEASSYNEQFF
TRBV4-1 | 15 | - | - | CASSQEFVAIYEQYF
TRBV10-1 | 15 | - | - | CASGRGSTDNSPLHF
TRBV4-3 | 14 | - | - | CASSQYGGGTEAFF
TRBV6-4 | 13 | - | - | CASSAERYNEQFF
TRBV19 | 14 | TRBD1 | - | CASSPGQGRPEQFF
TRBV5-1 | 14 | TRBD2 | - | CASSMASGVETQYF
TRBV29-1 | 12 | - | - | CSVWATNTEAFF
TRBV21-1 | 18 | - | - | CASSLKLGSCRGRETQYF
TRBV30 | 20 | TRBD1 | - | CAWRGDRAIFQSSGANVLTF
TRBV4-3 | 15 | - | - | CASSQDGEGNTEAFF
TRBV4-2 | 16 | - | - | CASSQEEAGSYNEQFF